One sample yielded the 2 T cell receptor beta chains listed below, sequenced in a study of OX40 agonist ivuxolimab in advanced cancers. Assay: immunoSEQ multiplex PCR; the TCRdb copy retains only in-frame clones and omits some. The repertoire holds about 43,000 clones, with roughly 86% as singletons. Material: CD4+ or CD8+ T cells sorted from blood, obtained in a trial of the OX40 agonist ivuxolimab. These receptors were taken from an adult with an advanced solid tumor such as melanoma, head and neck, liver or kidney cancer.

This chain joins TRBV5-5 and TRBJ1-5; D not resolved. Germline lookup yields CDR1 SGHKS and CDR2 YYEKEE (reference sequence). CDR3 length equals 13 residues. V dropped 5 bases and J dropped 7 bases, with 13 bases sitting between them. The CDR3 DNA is TGTGCCAGCAGTCCGGACGTGCGACAGCCCCAGCATTTT. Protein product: CASSPDVRQPQHF.

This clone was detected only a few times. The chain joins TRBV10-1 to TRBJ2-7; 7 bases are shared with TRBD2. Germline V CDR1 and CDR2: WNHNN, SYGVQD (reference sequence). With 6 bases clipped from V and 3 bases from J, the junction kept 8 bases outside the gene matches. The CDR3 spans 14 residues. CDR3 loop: CASRSGVLDYEQYF. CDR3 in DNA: TGCGCCAGCAGAAGCGGGGTGCTCGACTACGAGCAGTACTTC.